This entry concerns a single TCR beta chain. Its specific antigen is unknown. Base quality data are lacking; no much larger clone is found one base away. Explained via the paper, the time point label denotes: peripheral blood 6 weeks after treatment start. The cohort included 25 to 35 patients with locally advanced or metastatic urothelial carcinoma who were treated at Memorial Sloan Kettering on a trial protocol. Peripheral blood mononuclear cells were collected pretreatment and during treatment, with between 1 and 8 total time points per patient. The Qiagen DNeasy Blood extraction kit was used to purify genomic DNA from total PBMCs and tumor samples. Collected pretreatment and during treatment, PBMCs were isolated and stored as previously described. The data were taken from a study of PD-L1 blockade in urothelial cancer (dated 2017 in TCRdb). In the study overall: Every patient began therapy in 2014 and was given atezolizumab 1,200 mg intravenously every 3 weeks. Durable clinical benefit was defined as progression-free survival longer than 6 months, and TCR features were also tested against progression-free and overall survival. The study, an exploratory multi-omic analysis, examined somatic, immune and clinical correlates of response to PD-L1 blockade with atezolizumab in urothelial cancer. Pretreatment tumor samples, along with matched peripheral blood collected serially before and after atezolizumab treatment, underwent TCR sequencing. Blood samples were analyzed 3 weeks after the start of treatment (second dose) and 6 weeks after the start of treatment. Whole exome sequencing and RNA sequencing of pretreatment tumors were performed alongside TCR sequencing in the same patients. Blood samples gave median yields of approximately 130,000 T cells and some 84,000 unique TCRs, along with a median clonality of 0.080. Around 29 patients had pretreatment blood TCR-seq, roughly 24 had at least one posttreatment blood collection, and roughly 24 had tumor TCR-seq. Roughly 10 patients achieved durable clinical benefit and 20 did not. An ECOG performance status of 0 or 1 was recorded for the patients, and 0 to 3 prior chemotherapy regimens had been received by the patients. Twenty-five of 29 patients were identified as males with urothelial cancer of bladder origin, and a prior smoking history was reported by 18 of 29 patients.

Each PCR received spiked-in synthetic TCR analog templates so that absolute template abundance could be estimated from read counts. TCRbeta CDR3 regions were amplified from genomic DNA with bias-controlled V and J gene primers using the immunoSEQ assay. Sequencing of rearranged TCRbeta segments was performed at approximately 20X coverage. As for how the authors treated the data: Sequencing errors were corrected by clustering, and CDR3s were annotated against IMGT so that V, D and J genes could be assigned. Only productive TCRbeta rearrangements were used in downstream analyses, excluding out-of-frame or stop-codon sequences. Clonality was computed as one minus Shannon entropy normalized by the log of the number of unique productive sequences. Clones differing between time points or between blood and tumor were identified by Fisher's exact test with Benjamini-Hochberg correction at adjusted p below 0.01. This immuneACCESS table, as held by TCRdb, lists in-frame sequences with V and J called but not all clones. Of the missing ones, under half trace to an unresolved V gene in checked studies; the others have no known cause. That table supplies the V and J calls and clone size; D and trimming were determined from the DNA. For this sample there are tens of thousands of clones; less than 90% appear just once. The top ten constitute roughly a quarter of the sample.

V has 10 bases trimmed and J has 5 bases trimmed; junction bases matching no gene number 6. The CDR3 numbers 13 residues from cysteine through phenylalanine. The only DNA kept is the CDR3, 39 bases in frame from the first base. In the germline V gene, CDR1 corresponds to ENHRY and CDR2 to SYGVKD. What the study reported, not specific to this receptor: Improved progression-free and overall survival was associated with having pretreatment peripheral blood TCR clonality below the median. Patients with durable benefit showed greater expansion of tumor-associated TCR clones in peripheral blood 3 weeks after starting treatment (n ≈ 20, p = 0.022). Because the sample size was small (n ≈ 27) and many exploratory analyses were performed, the results are intended to be hypothesis-generating.

This receptor was taken from a man aged 60 to 69 with urothelial cancer. Rearrangement joined TRBV10-3 to TRBJ2-1, with 9 central nucleotides matching TRBD2. The material was PBMCs, obtained around atezolizumab (anti-PD-L1) treatment. The DNA reads TGTGCCACAAGACTAGCGGCCAACAATGAGCAGTTCTTC. This sequence encodes CATRLAANNEQFF.